The 21 T cell receptor beta chains given below trace back to one sample, sequenced in a study of cytomegalovirus exposure and HLA in healthy donors. Use of 60 Vbeta and 13 Jbeta primers characterized the PCR. The assay was immunoSEQ multiplex PCR, and TCRdb's table has in-frame clones only and misses some. The sample shows 150,000 to 200,000 clones, about 84% of them seen only once. The specimen was PBMCs. All receptors derive from a man aged 18-30 years in good health and CMV-seronegative.

The V and J genes are TRBV10-3 and TRBJ1-1; 7 bases are a match to TRBD1. V was clipped by 4 bases and J by 8 bases; unmatched bases: 7. The CDR3 consists of 13 residues. The germline V gene encodes CDR1 ENHRY and CDR2 SYGVKD. In DNA, the CDR3 is TGTGCCATCAGTGTTGACAGGGTGGTGGAAGCTTTCTTT. Encoded protein: CAISVDRVVEAFF.

Here the CDR3 DNA reads TGCGCCAGCAGCTTGGACGTCGACAGGGGGCGGTACGAGCAGTACTTC. Translated: CASSLDVDRGRYEQYF. The J gene is TRBJ2-7, the V gene TRBV5-1, with TRBD1 identical over 10 bases. The germline CDR1 and CDR2 sequences are SGHRS and YFSETQ. With V trimmed by 0 bases and J by 4 bases, 7 bases remained unmatched. CDR3 length equals 16 residues.

The chain is built from TRBV5-1 and TRBJ2-5, with TRBD2 identical over 7 bases. There are 17 residues in the CDR3. Germline V gene sequence: CDR1 SGHRS, CDR2 YFSETQ. With 0 bases clipped from V and 1 base from J, the junction kept 9 bases outside the gene matches. CDR3 sequence reads: CASSLEVVGGTQETQYF. In DNA form, the CDR3 reads TGCGCCAGCAGCTTGGAGGTCGTGGGGGGGACCCAAGAGACCCAGTACTTC.

The CDR3 coding sequence is TGTGCCAGCAGCTTAGTTCACGGGAGGGCCTTGAATGAGCAGTTCTTC. This codes for CASSLVHGRALNEQFF. This chain joins TRBV7-6 and TRBJ2-1; 8 bases line up with TRBD2. Looked up from germline, CDR1 is SGHVS and CDR2 is FNYEAQ. The CDR3 sequence is 16 residues long. V shed 1 base, J shed 7 bases, and the junction held 9 bases outside the gene matches.

The chain links TRBV28 to TRBJ2-4; maybe TRBD2 (9 bases). The CDR3 covers 16 residues. Germline CDR1 is MDHEN and CDR2 is SYDVKM. The V end was cut by 4 bases, the J end by 7 bases, with 20 bases between. CDR3 region: CASSSQGAGGGNIQYF. The DNA for the CDR3 is TGTGCCAGCAGTTCCCAGGGGGCGGGAGGGGGGAACATTCAGTACTTC.

The DNA for the CDR3 is TGTGCCAGCTCTCCCCCAGGAAATATGAACACTGAAGCTTTCTTT. Translating it yields CASSPPGNMNTEAFF. The J gene is TRBJ1-1, the V gene TRBV18; D is unresolved. Deletions cut 6 bases from V and 0 bases from J, with 14 bases between. CDR1 is KGHSH, CDR2 LQKENI, per germline. The CDR3 has 15 amino acids.

The chain recombines TRBV9 with TRBJ1-1, with 7 bases aligning to TRBD1. CDR1 SGDLS and CDR2 YYNGEE come from the germline V gene. V gave up 1 base and J gave up 1 base; unmatched junction bases: 10. This CDR3 is 17 amino acids long. The CDR3 sequence: CASSVRGQLGGNTEAFF. Here the CDR3 DNA reads TGTGCCAGCAGCGTAAGGGGACAGTTGGGGGGGAACACTGAAGCTTTCTTT. Full variable domain (rest looked up from reference TRBV9 and TRBJ1-1): DSGVTQTPKHLITATGQRVTLRCSPRSGDLSVYWYQQSLDQGLQFLIQYYNGEERAKGNILERFSAQQFPDLHSELNLSSLELGDSALYFCASSVRGQLGGNTEAFFGQGTRLTVV.

V usage is TRBV19 and J usage is TRBJ2-5; a weak D match, TRBD1 (6 bases). V was cut by 6 bases and J by 4 bases, with 15 bases left in between. Germline V gene lookup returns CDR1 LNHDA and CDR2 SQIVND (reference sequence). This CDR3 comprises 14 residues. The CDR3 protein is CASSPGGTAETQYF. In nucleotides, the CDR3 is TGTGCCAGTAGCCCTGGGGGCACTGCAGAGACCCAGTACTTC.

The chain uses TRBV28 and TRBJ2-1; 9 bases align to TRBD2. The J segment lost 7 bases and the V segment lost 2 bases, leaving 9 bases of the junction unmatched. The CDR3 covers 16 residues. The germline CDR1 and CDR2 sequences are MDHEN and SYDVKM. CDR3 protein: CASSLGDSGSRNEQFF. The DNA of the CDR3 is TGTGCCAGCAGTTTAGGGGATAGCGGGAGTAGGAATGAGCAGTTCTTC.

J is TRBJ2-5 and V is TRBV4-1; D gene uncertain. Trimming removed 1 base from V and 4 bases from J, with 13 bases in between. The CDR3 loop spans 15 amino acids. From germline, CDR1 is MGHRA and CDR2 YSYEKL. The chain's CDR3 is CASSQVKMAVETQYF. DNA of the CDR3: TGCGCCAGCAGCCAAGTCAAAATGGCGGTAGAGACCCAGTACTTC.

On this clone itself: The junction departs from the called germline gene at one end, perhaps through a read error. The rearrangement links TRBV7-9 to TRBJ1-5; 7 bases line up with TRBD1. The CDR3 sequence is 16 residues long. From germline, CDR1 is SEHNR and CDR2 FQNEAQ (reference sequence). In nucleotides, the CDR3 is TGTTCCAGCAGCTTAGGGGGCGGGGGCGGGGCTCAGCCCCAGCATTTT. This translates into CSSSLGGGGGAQPQHF.

The chain joins TRBV6-1 to TRBJ2-7; the D gene is possibly TRBD2 (5 bases). The germline V gene has CDR1 MNHNS and CDR2 SASEGT. This CDR3 is 13 amino acids long. Trimming removed 7 bases at V and 4 bases at J, with 14 bases between. CDR3 sequence: CASISPGFYEQYF. In nucleotides, the CDR3 is TGTGCCAGCATATCCCCGGGATTTTACGAGCAGTACTTC.

The chain links TRBV7-8 to TRBJ1-2; D might be TRBD1 (6 bases). V was clipped by 5 bases and J by 8 bases, with 15 bases between them. In germline, CDR1 is SGHVS, CDR2 FQNEAQ. The CDR3 is 13 residues long. CDR3 coding DNA: TGTGCCAGCAGCCCCGCCAGGGGCTACGGCTACACCTTC. Translation gives CASSPARGYGYTF.

The chain couples TRBV30 to TRBJ2-1, with 9 bases aligning to TRBD2. Looked up from germline, CDR1 is GTSNPN and CDR2 is SVGIG (reference sequence). The V segment lost 1 base and the J segment 9 bases; nucleotides outside the gene matches: 7. The CDR3 loop spans 14 amino acids. The CDR3 DNA reads TGTGCCTGGAGTGCTAGCGGGACAGAAAGTGAGCAGTTCTTC. Protein: CAWSASGTESEQFF.

V gene TRBV5-1 combines with J gene TRBJ2-1; D is ambiguous. The CDR3 length is 16 residues. Germline V gene data show CDR1 as SGHRS and CDR2 as YFSETQ. The V and J ends lost 1 base and 1 base respectively, with 12 bases between them. The CDR3 reads CASSLLGGWSYNEQFF. The CDR3 DNA reads TGCGCCAGCAGCTTGTTAGGCGGATGGTCCTACAATGAGCAGTTCTTC.

The V call is TRBV28, the J call TRBJ2-7, with 13 bases identical to TRBD2. This CDR3 is 15 amino acids long. V lost 5 bases, J lost 4 bases, and 5 bases stayed unmatched. In germline, CDR1 is MDHEN, CDR2 SYDVKM. The CDR3 reads CASSATSGRRYEQYF. The DNA of the CDR3 is TGTGCCAGCAGTGCGACTAGCGGGAGGCGTTACGAGCAGTACTTC.

J is TRBJ2-7 and V is TRBV21-1; the table names TRBD1, a call not compared with the DNA. TRBV21-1 corresponds to a pseudogene. There are 16 residues in the CDR3. The CDR3 reads CASSKVRDRTRYEQYF. CDR3 nucleotides: TGTGCCAGCAGCAAAGTGAGAGACAGGACACGCTACGAGCAGTACTTC.

The chain joins TRBV7-9 to TRBJ2-5, with D maybe TRBD2 (6 bases). The J call may be faulty, since TRBJ2-7 better matches the DNA end. There are 12 residues in the CDR3. Germline CDR1 is SEHNR and CDR2 is FQNEAQ (reference sequence). CDR3: CASSAARGEQYF. CDR3 nucleotides: TGTGCCAGCAGCGCGGCGCGGGGCGAGCAGTACTTC.

This chain links TRBV11-2 with TRBJ2-3; TRBD2 might be the D (5 bases). The germline V gene has CDR1 SGHAT and CDR2 FQNNGV. Trimming stripped 5 bases from V and 1 base from J, with 16 bases between. This CDR3 region has 16 residues. The CDR3 here is CASSPGWARGTDTQYF. CDR3 nucleotide sequence: TGTGCCAGCAGCCCGGGGTGGGCGAGGGGCACAGATACGCAGTATTTT.

This clone was counted between two and nine times. J is TRBJ1-1 and V is TRBV7-6; D remains unclear. There are 15 residues in the CDR3. Trimming stripped 1 base from V and 1 base from J, with 10 bases between. Germline V CDR1 and CDR2: SGHVS, FNYEAQ. The CDR3 protein is CASSLDSRENTEAFF. The CDR3 DNA is TGTGCCAGCAGCTTAGACTCCCGGGAGAACACTGAAGCTTTCTTT.

This clone was seen only once. This sequence joins TRBV27 and TRBJ1-2, with 9 bases aligning to TRBD1. After removal of 5 bases from V and 6 bases from J, the junction contained 4 bases not matched to a gene. Germline V gene data show CDR1 as MNHEY and CDR2 as SMNVEV (reference sequence). The CDR3 contains 13 residues. For the CDR3, the DNA is TGTGCCAGCAGTCTAGGGACAGGGAATGGCTACACCTTC. Protein sequence: CASSLGTGNGYTF.